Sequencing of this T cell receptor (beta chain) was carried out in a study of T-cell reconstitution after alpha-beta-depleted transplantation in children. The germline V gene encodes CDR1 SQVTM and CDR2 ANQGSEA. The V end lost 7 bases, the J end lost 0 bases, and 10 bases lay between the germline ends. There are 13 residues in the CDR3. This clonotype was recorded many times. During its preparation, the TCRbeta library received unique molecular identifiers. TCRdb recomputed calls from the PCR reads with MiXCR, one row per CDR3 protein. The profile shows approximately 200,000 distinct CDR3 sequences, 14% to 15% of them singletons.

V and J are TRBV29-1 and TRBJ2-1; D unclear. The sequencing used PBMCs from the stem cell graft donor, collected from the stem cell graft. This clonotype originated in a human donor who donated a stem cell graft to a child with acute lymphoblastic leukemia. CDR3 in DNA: TGCAGCGGTGTGATAAGCTCCTACAATGAGCAGTTCTTC. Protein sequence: CSGVISSYNEQFF.